This T cell receptor beta chain was documented in a study of blood T cell repertoires in COVID-19. Cohort allocation depended upon clinical history that participants reported. Assay: immunoSEQ multiplex PCR; the TCRdb copy retains only in-frame clones and omits some. The data contain about 200,000 clones, 80% to 85% of them singletons. V was cut by 4 bases and J by 1 base, with 19 bases left in between. The CDR3 sequence is 17 residues long. CDR1 is SEHNR and CDR2 is FQNEAQ in the germline V gene (reference sequence). Sequencing was carried out using PBMCs or T cells enriched from blood (not recorded which). The sequence derives from a man aged 40-55 years who had recovered from COVID-19. This chain links TRBV7-9 with TRBJ1-1, with D possibly matching TRBD1 (5 bases). CDR3 protein: CASSSDYGLDRNTEAFF. The CDR3 DNA sequence: TGTGCCAGCAGCTCCGATTATGGGCTTGACAGGAACACTGAAGCTTTCTTT.